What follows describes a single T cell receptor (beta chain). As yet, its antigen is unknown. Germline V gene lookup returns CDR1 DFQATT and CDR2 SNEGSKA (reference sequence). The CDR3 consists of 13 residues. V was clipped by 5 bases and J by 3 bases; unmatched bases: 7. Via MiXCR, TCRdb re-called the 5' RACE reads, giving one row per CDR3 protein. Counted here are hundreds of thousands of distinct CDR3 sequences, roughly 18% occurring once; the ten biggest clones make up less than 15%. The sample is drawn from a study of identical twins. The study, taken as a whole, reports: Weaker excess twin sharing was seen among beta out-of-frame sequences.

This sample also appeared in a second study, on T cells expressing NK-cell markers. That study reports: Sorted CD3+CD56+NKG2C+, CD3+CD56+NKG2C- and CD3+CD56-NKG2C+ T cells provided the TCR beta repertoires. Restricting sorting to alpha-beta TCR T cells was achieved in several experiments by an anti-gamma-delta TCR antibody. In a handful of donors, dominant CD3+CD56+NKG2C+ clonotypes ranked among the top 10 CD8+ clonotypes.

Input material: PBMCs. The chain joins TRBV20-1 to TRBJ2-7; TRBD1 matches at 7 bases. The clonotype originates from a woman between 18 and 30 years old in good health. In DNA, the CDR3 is TGCAGTGCTGTCGACAGGGCGAACTACGAGCAGTACTTC. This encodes CSAVDRANYEQYF.